The rows below give T cell receptor beta chains drawn from one sample of a study of blood T cell repertoires in COVID-19. Here immunoSEQ multiplex PCR was the method, and the copy in TCRdb shows in-frame clones only, minus some. The sample contains a few hundred thousand clones, about 79% of which appear only once. The sequencing input was peripheral blood. These receptors were taken from a human donor in a cohort sampled during active COVID-19. CDR3s leave out the opening cysteine and the closing phenylalanine or tryptophan. The order of the fields is V gene, J gene, clone size, CDR3 protein. Clone size, where shown, is once, few, many, or a class for clones that have expanded.

v_call: TRBV3-1/TRBV3-2
j_call: TRBJ2-7
clone_size: NA
cdr3_aa: ASSRGGRVYEQY

v_call: TRBV3-1/TRBV3-2
j_call: TRBJ2-5
clone_size: NA
cdr3_aa: ASLRRGGSRETQY

v_call: TRBV21-1
j_call: TRBJ2-7
clone_size: NA
cdr3_aa: ASSKVRSYEQY

v_call: TRBV28
j_call: TRBJ1-2
clone_size: NA
cdr3_aa: ASSHTSYT

v_call: TRBV19
j_call: TRBJ1-4
clone_size: NA
cdr3_aa: ATGGKDEKLF

v_call: TRBV5-3
j_call: TRBJ1-1
clone_size: NA
cdr3_aa: ARSSDPGQKMNTEAF

v_call: TRBV27
j_call: TRBJ2-1
clone_size: NA
cdr3_aa: ASSGGDSYNEQF

v_call: TRBV27
j_call: TRBJ1-2
clone_size: NA
cdr3_aa: ASGPDRGVGGYT

v_call: TRBV19
j_call: TRBJ1-1
clone_size: NA
cdr3_aa: ASSMAGGSTEAF

v_call: TRBV7-8
j_call: TRBJ2-7
clone_size: NA
cdr3_aa: ASSLLGFDEQY

v_call: TRBV27
j_call: TRBJ2-7
clone_size: NA
cdr3_aa: ASSPGTGFSYEQY

v_call: TRBV29-1
j_call: TRBJ2-5
clone_size: NA
cdr3_aa: SVDDIQETQY

v_call: TRBV6-5
j_call: TRBJ1-1
clone_size: NA
cdr3_aa: ASRATGNTEAF

v_call: TRBV24-1
j_call: TRBJ1-6
clone_size: NA
cdr3_aa: ASQGSYNSPLH

v_call: TRBV4-1
j_call: TRBJ2-1
clone_size: NA
cdr3_aa: ATQKVDMGLAVDNEQF

v_call: TRBV18
j_call: TRBJ2-7
clone_size: NA
cdr3_aa: ASSPGDEQY

v_call: TRBV5-1
j_call: TRBJ1-1
clone_size: NA
cdr3_aa: ASSLGLMNTEAF

v_call: TRBV29-1
j_call: TRBJ2-5
clone_size: NA
cdr3_aa: SVGLGLAGVETQY

v_call: TRBV2
j_call: TRBJ2-2
clone_size: NA
cdr3_aa: ASSDEQMNTGELF

v_call: TRBV19
j_call: TRBJ1-5
clone_size: NA
cdr3_aa: ASSAAGRDSNQPQH

v_call: TRBV6-5
j_call: TRBJ1-5
clone_size: NA
cdr3_aa: ASSLSQTLLNQPQH

v_call: TRBV10-1
j_call: TRBJ2-7
clone_size: NA
cdr3_aa: ASSESLMREQY

v_call: TRBV11-2
j_call: TRBJ2-5
clone_size: NA
cdr3_aa: ASSLIKGGGETQY

v_call: TRBV27
j_call: TRBJ2-2
clone_size: NA
cdr3_aa: ASSSGDRVLIGELF

v_call: TRBV6-6
j_call: TRBJ2-1
clone_size: NA
cdr3_aa: ASRVAGGNYNEQF

v_call: TRBV6-5
j_call: TRBJ1-3
clone_size: NA
cdr3_aa: ASTGGRSGNTIY

v_call: TRBV2
j_call: TRBJ2-7
clone_size: NA
cdr3_aa: ASRVSGTSYEQY

v_call: TRBV7-9
j_call: TRBJ2-3
clone_size: many
cdr3_aa: ASRWPGTSTDTQY

v_call: TRBV18
j_call: TRBJ2-7
clone_size: NA
cdr3_aa: ASSPLGTSVYEQY

v_call: TRBV27
j_call: TRBJ2-7
clone_size: NA
cdr3_aa: ASTSTGPRYEQY

v_call: TRBV4-1
j_call: TRBJ2-7
clone_size: NA
cdr3_aa: ASSQGVGGISYEQY

v_call: TRBV2
j_call: TRBJ1-1
clone_size: once
cdr3_aa: ASRDPGGTEAF

v_call: TRBV12-3/TRBV12-4
j_call: TRBJ2-7
clone_size: once
cdr3_aa: ASSPSSNEQY

v_call: TRBV10-3
j_call: TRBJ2-7
clone_size: NA
cdr3_aa: AISRDRAYEQY

v_call: TRBV15
j_call: TRBJ1-2
clone_size: NA
cdr3_aa: ATSRDRGQVYGYT

v_call: TRBV10-2
j_call: TRBJ2-7
clone_size: NA
cdr3_aa: ASSGGSGAEQY

v_call: TRBV6-6
j_call: TRBJ2-1
clone_size: few
cdr3_aa: ASSYSWGGPLEV

v_call: TRBV12-3/TRBV12-4
j_call: TRBJ2-7
clone_size: NA
cdr3_aa: ASSPGVPYEQY

v_call: TRBV28
j_call: TRBJ2-4
clone_size: NA
cdr3_aa: ASSSFLGTSGSRRNIQY

v_call: TRBV4-1
j_call: TRBJ1-4
clone_size: NA
cdr3_aa: ASGSKGAGNEKLF

v_call: TRBV4-2
j_call: TRBJ1-5
clone_size: NA
cdr3_aa: ASSQDGRGYSNQPQH

v_call: TRBV5-1
j_call: TRBJ2-7
clone_size: NA
cdr3_aa: ASTPLGGITYEQY

v_call: TRBV15
j_call: TRBJ1-1
clone_size: NA
cdr3_aa: ATSDRQGAF

v_call: TRBV28
j_call: TRBJ2-1
clone_size: NA
cdr3_aa: ASSLLTSGYNEQF

v_call: TRBV19
j_call: TRBJ1-3
clone_size: NA
cdr3_aa: ASTPPGGPRNTIY

v_call: TRBV2
j_call: TRBJ2-5
clone_size: once
cdr3_aa: ASSEEAGRQETQY

v_call: TRBV28
j_call: TRBJ2-5
clone_size: NA
cdr3_aa: ASSLRTAGGVRAETQY

v_call: TRBV2
j_call: TRBJ1-3
clone_size: NA
cdr3_aa: ASSEVPPTGGNTIY

v_call: TRBV18
j_call: TRBJ1-1
clone_size: NA
cdr3_aa: ASLRALDNTEAF

v_call: TRBV28
j_call: TRBJ1-1
clone_size: NA
cdr3_aa: ASRSGLNTEAF

v_call: TRBV27
j_call: TRBJ2-2
clone_size: NA
cdr3_aa: ASFPLGGENTGELF

v_call: TRBV10-2
j_call: TRBJ2-7
clone_size: NA
cdr3_aa: ASSERRQGTYEQY

v_call: TRBV3-1/TRBV3-2
j_call: TRBJ2-3
clone_size: NA
cdr3_aa: ASSQIASGGLNY

v_call: TRBV6-5
j_call: TRBJ2-2
clone_size: NA
cdr3_aa: ASSYRGLYTGELF

v_call: TRBV11-2
j_call: TRBJ2-4
clone_size: NA
cdr3_aa: ASSSTTGAKNIQY

v_call: TRBV7-2
j_call: TRBJ2-7
clone_size: once
cdr3_aa: ASSVLSLVPSEQY

v_call: TRBV4-2
j_call: TRBJ2-2
clone_size: NA
cdr3_aa: ASSQVAGDTGELF